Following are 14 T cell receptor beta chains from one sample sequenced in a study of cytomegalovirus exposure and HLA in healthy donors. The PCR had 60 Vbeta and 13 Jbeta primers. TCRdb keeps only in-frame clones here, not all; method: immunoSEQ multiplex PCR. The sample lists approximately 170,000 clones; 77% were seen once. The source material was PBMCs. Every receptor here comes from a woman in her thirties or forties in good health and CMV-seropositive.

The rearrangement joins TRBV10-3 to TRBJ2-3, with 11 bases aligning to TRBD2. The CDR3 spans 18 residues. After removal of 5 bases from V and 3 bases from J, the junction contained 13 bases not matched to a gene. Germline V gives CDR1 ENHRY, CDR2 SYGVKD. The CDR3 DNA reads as TGTGCCATCAGTCCCCCGGAAGGGACTAGCGGATTTACAGATACGCAGTATTTT. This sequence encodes CAISPPEGTSGFTDTQYF.

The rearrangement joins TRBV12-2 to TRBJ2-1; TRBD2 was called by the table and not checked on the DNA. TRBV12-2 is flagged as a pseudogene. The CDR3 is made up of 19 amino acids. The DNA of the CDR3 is TGTGCAAGTCGCTTAGCATCTTCTAGCGGGAGGCCGTCCTACAATGAGCAGTTCTTC. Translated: CASRLASSSGRPSYNEQFF.

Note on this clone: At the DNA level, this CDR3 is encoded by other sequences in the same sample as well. The CDR3 DNA sequence: TGCAGCGTTGAGGGGGCGGACTCTCAAGGTACAGATACGCAGTATTTT. Its protein product is CSVEGADSQGTDTQYF. This sequence joins TRBV29-1 and TRBJ2-3; maybe TRBD1 (6 bases). Between the trimmed V and J ends, which lost 3 bases and 3 bases, there was a span of 19 bases. This CDR3 comprises 16 residues. CDR1 is SQVTM and CDR2 is ANQGSEA in the germline V gene.

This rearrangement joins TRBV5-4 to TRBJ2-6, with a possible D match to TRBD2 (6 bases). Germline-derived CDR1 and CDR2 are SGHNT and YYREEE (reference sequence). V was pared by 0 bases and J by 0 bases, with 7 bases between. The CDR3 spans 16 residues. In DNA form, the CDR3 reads TGTGCCAGCAGCTTGGGGGGGGTCTCTGGGGCCAACGTCCTGACTTTC. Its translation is CASSLGGVSGANVLTF.

Here the CDR3 DNA reads TGTGCCAGCAGCGAACAGGGGGCGGCGAACACTGAAGCTTTCTTT. Encoded protein: CASSEQGAANTEAFF. The V and J genes are TRBV9 and TRBJ1-1; 9 bases are a match to TRBD1. Germline trimming cut 3 bases from V and 1 base from J; bases unmatched to any gene: 4. Germline assignment: CDR1 SGDLS and CDR2 YYNGEE. The CDR3 covers 15 residues.

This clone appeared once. The CDR3 is CSVTFSGRSYNEQFF. Written as DNA, the CDR3 is TGCAGCGTGACCTTTAGCGGGAGGTCCTACAATGAGCAGTTCTTC. The J gene is TRBJ2-1, the V gene TRBV29-1; 10 bases map to TRBD2. The CDR3 is 15 residues long. CDR1 and CDR2 (germline): SQVTM, ANQGSEA. The trim removed 6 bases at V and 1 base at J, leaving 6 bases unmatched.

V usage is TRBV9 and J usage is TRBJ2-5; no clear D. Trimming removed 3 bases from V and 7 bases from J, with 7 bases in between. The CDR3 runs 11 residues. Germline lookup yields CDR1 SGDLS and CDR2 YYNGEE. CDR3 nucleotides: TGTGCCAGCAGCGGCCCGGGGACCCAGTACTTC. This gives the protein CASSGPGTQYF. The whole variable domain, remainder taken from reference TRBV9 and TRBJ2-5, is DSGVTQTPKHLITATGQRVTLRCSPRSGDLSVYWYQQSLDQGLQFLIQYYNGEERAKGNILERFSAQQFPDLHSELNLSSLELGDSALYFCASSGPGTQYFGPGTRLLVL.

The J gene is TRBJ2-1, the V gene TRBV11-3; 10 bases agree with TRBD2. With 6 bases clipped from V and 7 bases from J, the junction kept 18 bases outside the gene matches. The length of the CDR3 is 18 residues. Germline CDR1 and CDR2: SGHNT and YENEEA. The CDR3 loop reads CASRRRPGLAGVENEQFF. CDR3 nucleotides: TGTGCCAGCAGACGTAGACCTGGGCTAGCGGGAGTCGAAAATGAGCAGTTCTTC. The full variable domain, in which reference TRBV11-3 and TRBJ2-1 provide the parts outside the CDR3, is EAGVVQSPRYKIIEKKQPVAFWCNPISGHNTLYWYLQNLGQGPELLIRYENEEAVDDSQLPKDRFSAERLKGVDSTLKIQPAELGDSAVYLCASRRRPGLAGVENEQFFGPGTRLTVL.

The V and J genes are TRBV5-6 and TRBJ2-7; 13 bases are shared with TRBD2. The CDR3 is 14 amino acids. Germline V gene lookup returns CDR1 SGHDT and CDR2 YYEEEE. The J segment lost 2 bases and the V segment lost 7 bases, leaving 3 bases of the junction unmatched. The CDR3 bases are TGTGCCAGCTCCGGACTAGCGGGGGCCTACGAGCAGTACTTC. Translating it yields CASSGLAGAYEQYF.

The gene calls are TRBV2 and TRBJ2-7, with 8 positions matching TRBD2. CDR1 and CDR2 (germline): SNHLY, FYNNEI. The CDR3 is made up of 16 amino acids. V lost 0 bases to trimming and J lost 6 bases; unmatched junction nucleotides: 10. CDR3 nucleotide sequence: TGTGCCAGCAGTGAAGCGCGCGGGGGGCTGATGGGCGAGCAGTACTTC. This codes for CASSEARGGLMGEQYF.

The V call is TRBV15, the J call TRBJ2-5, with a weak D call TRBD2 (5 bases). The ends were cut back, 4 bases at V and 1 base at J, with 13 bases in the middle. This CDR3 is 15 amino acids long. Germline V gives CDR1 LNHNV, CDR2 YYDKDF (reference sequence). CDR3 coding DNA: TGTGCCACCAGCATTGGAGGCTCGGCCCAAGAGACCCAGTACTTC. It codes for CATSIGGSAQETQYF.

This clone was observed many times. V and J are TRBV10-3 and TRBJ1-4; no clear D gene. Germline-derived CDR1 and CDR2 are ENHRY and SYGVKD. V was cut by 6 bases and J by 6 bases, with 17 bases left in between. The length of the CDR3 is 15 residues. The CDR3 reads CAISHSFDSDEKLFF. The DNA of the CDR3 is TGTGCCATCAGCCACTCCTTTGATAGCGATGAAAAACTGTTTTTT.

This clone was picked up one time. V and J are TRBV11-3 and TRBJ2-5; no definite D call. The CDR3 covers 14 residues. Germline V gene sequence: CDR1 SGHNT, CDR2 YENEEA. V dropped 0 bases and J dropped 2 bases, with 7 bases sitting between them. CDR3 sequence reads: CASSLDRPQETQYF. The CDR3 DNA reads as TGTGCCAGCAGCTTAGACAGGCCTCAAGAGACCCAGTACTTC.

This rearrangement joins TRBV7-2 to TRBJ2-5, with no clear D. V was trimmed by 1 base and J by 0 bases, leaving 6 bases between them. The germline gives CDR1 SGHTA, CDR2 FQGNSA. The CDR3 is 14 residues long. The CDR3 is CASSLGANQETQYF. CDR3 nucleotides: TGTGCCAGCAGCTTAGGAGCCAACCAAGAGACCCAGTACTTC.